A selection of T cell receptor beta chains follows, all from one sample in a study of T cell repertoires in cytomegalovirus infection. Each CDR3 protein is one row after TCRdb ran MiXCR on the reads. The sample holds about 830,000 distinct CDR3 sequences, 32% seen once. These receptors have no known antigen. The material was cultured CD8+ T cells from PBMCs, obtained from culture after CMV antigen stimulation. The receptors shown here come from a human donor in good health (CMV status not recorded). Some clones in this sample may be carry-over from other donors' samples. The CDR3 runs from the conserved cysteine through the conserved F or W.

CDR3aa | v_gene
CASSSLGEQFIEQFF | TRBV6-1
CATAVGRGSYEQYF | TRBV15
CASSLDPRQVGGTEAFF | TRBV7-6
CASTQQGLYEQYF | TRBV6-1
CASSPAQRVYGYTF | TRBV11-2
CSARDRTSGGSTDTQYF | TRBV20-1
CATSDSGQPYYGYTF | TRBV24-1
CASSLAQGLYQETQYF | TRBV7-8
CASSLKPGEQFF | TRBV7-2
CASSWFENSGANVLTF | TRBV7-8
CASSPRGQGIIVREAQYF | TRBV5-4
CASSLGLATLWDEQFF | TRBV27
CASSLEGISDELFF | TRBV7-2
CASSPWTSGGDGELFF | TRBV7-2
CASTPGNGYTF | TRBV12-3/TRBV12-4
CASAGQEDTQYF | TRBV12-3/TRBV12-4
CATESTGPTGANVLTF | TRBV28
CASSYQGSGGLYNEQFF | TRBV6-6
CSAKLRSPNEKLFF | TRBV20-1
CASSYAGSVSYGYTF | TRBV6-5
CASSPGTAYLGMDYGYTF | TRBV11-2
CASSDRAGIQYF | TRBV11-3
CASSFIALTGELFF | TRBV7-8
CASSQGTGGNTGELFF | TRBV27
CASSGRFTGGNTDTQYF | TRBV7-6
CASSFTGGNQETQYF | TRBV6-5
CASSAFWRAQETQYF | TRBV4-1
CASLGPSEGLYINEQFF | TRBV12-3/TRBV12-4
CATSKRVNTEAFF | TRBV15
CASSWNSLFAANEKLFF | TRBV27
CASSATGTHYEQYF | TRBV7-8
CASSSPKGGQQETQYF | TRBV7-9
CASSLFLTENTEAFF | TRBV6-2/TRBV6-3
CASRTGTGSYNEQFF | TRBV5-5
CASSIGLTYGQETQYF | TRBV19
CASSNREGPSFLDTQYF | TRBV18
CASSPLSSPGGETQYF | TRBV5-1
CASSVAGSDGYTF | TRBV27
CASSAIASTETQYF | TRBV27
CASSSNSLLNSPLHF | TRBV7-4
CASSYRDSNQPQHF | TRBV6-5
CASSLGQANGYTF | TRBV7-9
CASSPTAGGTYEQYF | TRBV14
CAISGLGGGPPADTQYF | TRBV10-3
CASRAGGLGTEAFF | TRBV7-6
CASSHGENSPLHF | TRBV3-1
CASSQNRAPSNQPQHF | TRBV16
CASSLGLTANYGYTF | TRBV6-8
CATNRNRLPAGETQYF | TRBV15
CASISPRTGGLDTEAFF | TRBV6-1
CAISESKVAGAYEQFF | TRBV10-3
CASTSGNPTKNEQFF | TRBV27
CASDDRVYNEQFF | TRBV2
CASSIGDTANSPLHF | TRBV7-9
CASRGGGTQLSYEQYF | TRBV6-1
CVSSLGQRRSGQRYGYTF | TRBV11-2
CASSKGNSPLHF | TRBV4-3
CASSQAWGGDSPLHF | TRBV7-6